This TCR beta chain was identified during a study of cytomegalovirus exposure and HLA in healthy donors (dated by TCRdb to 2015 to 2018). Turning to the overall study: An earlier analysis of approximately 590 of the donors reported 250 to 350 Gb of sequence data and 117 million unique TCR beta sequences from about 200 million T cells. Roughly 300 gigabases of sequencing data and approximately 91 million unique TCR sequences made up an early release that covered about 640 HLA-typed donors. Of the roughly 400 genotyped donors, approximately 83% fell in the genetic ancestry cluster associated with self-reported Caucasian donors. The study aimed to test whether cataloging public T cell receptors could reveal signatures of past pathogen exposure. Using immunosequencing, the study profiled T cell repertoires from 666 subjects and related those repertoires to cytomegalovirus serostatus. A separate validation cohort of approximately 120 different subjects was used in addition to the approximately 700-subject first cohort. High-throughput TCR immunosequencing, statistical association of individual TCRs with disease status, and machine learning were combined to predict cytomegalovirus infection status. To study patterns of TCR occurrence, a later analysis re-analyzed previously published TCR beta repertoires from 650 to 750 donors and added high-resolution HLA genotyping. The later analysis used no new phenotypic data to find candidate immune exposures, relying instead on TCR beta sequences and their occurrence across donors. In an earlier analysis of roughly 540 of the donors, high-throughput TCR beta sequencing was used to judge whether each TCR beta V gene segment behaved as functional or pseudogenic. Donor age, sex, ethnicity and CMV serostatus were compiled alongside the repertoire data. Genome-wide SNP genotypes for about 60% of the 666 donors were used in a later genetic analysis, which treated that subset as a discovery cohort. All discovery cohort repertoires had been generated using a single sequencing platform. HLA typing included class I and class II loci at four-digit resolution. Typing coverage varied by locus: roughly 629-630 donors for A, B, C, DRB1 and DQB1; around 560 for DQA1; about 570 for DPA1; 450 to 480 for DPB1. A few DR-DQ haplotypes were treated as single units for association and clustering because of strong linkage in the cohort. Among 300 to 500 genotyped donors of the cohort, an average of roughly 230,000 unique TCR beta nucleotide sequences was sequenced per donor, of which roughly 18% were non-productive.

This clone occurred a few times. The antigen this receptor binds is unknown. No clone much larger than this one lies a single base away; base qualities are absent. Study-wide conclusions, independent of this receptor: Several of the top co-occurrence clusters appeared to be linked to parvovirus B19, influenza, CMV and Epstein-Barr virus, according to a later analysis. Immune exposure information for the cohort was limited to CMV serostatus. A later genetic analysis reported fewer N-insertions in productive TCRs among donors in an Asian-associated ancestry cluster than the roughly 620-donor mean. Most CMV-associated TCR beta chains appeared to be HLA-restricted in a later analysis, and the HLA associations seemed to be driven largely by CMV exposure. Cytomegalovirus status was reported to be diagnosed by the classifier with high specificity and sensitivity in both the original and validation cohorts. Some IMGT-functional V segments, including TRBV6-2 and TRBV6-3, could not be told apart with the 87-base-pair reads, so those segments were excluded. In vitro tests confirmed that a few of the cytomegalovirus-associated TCR beta chains recognize cytomegalovirus antigens. A further reported finding was that TCR beta sequences accurately predicted the HLA-A and HLA-B alleles for most subjects in the first cohort. Because some donors lacked HLA typing at each locus, the association tests relied only on the typed subset. Sequencing depth was assumed to be roughly uniform across donors in the presence/absence analyses, though that assumption may not hold. While some public TCRs were present in many individuals, most TCR sequences turned up only very rarely across donors. This cohort had only TCR beta chains sequenced, and the lack of alpha or paired-chain data limited which features could be detected. A group of highly shared sequence variants was considered likely to be a technical artifact of the sequencing pipeline. The earlier analysis of about 600 of the donors excluded over 15 rarely observed V segments, including chromosome 9 orphons, because counts were too low. The study gave a list of some 150 TCR beta chains associated with cytomegalovirus. Broadly in line with IMGT annotations, most TCR beta V segments showed up in productive rearrangements about 87% or about 30% of the time in an earlier analysis of 450 to 600 of the donors. Specific HLA alleles were associated with 15,000 to 20,000 TCR beta sequences at a false discovery rate of 0.05 in a later analysis. A later genetic analysis associated a missense DCLRE1C variant with V-gene and J-gene trimming of TCR beta chains, and an independent cohort replicated the association. In a later analysis, HLA-associated TCR beta chains showed more clonal expansion and lower generation probabilities than non-associated chains that were equally common. In a later analysis, TCR association rates were found to vary across HLA loci, with the most associated TCRs seen for DRB1 alleles and the fewest for HLA-C alleles. According to the authors, the approach could potentially be generalized to other disease states and immunological phenotypes. Correlated functional status among segregating V segments might reflect linkage disequilibrium, but an unknown experimental factor could not be ruled out. Assigning TCR associations to individual alleles was difficult when HLA alleles, especially DR and DQ, strongly co-occurred.

The method behind the library was the immunoSEQ multiplex PCR assay. For the multiplex PCR, a mixture combining 60 forward primers for TCR Vbeta segments and 13 reverse primers for TCR Jbeta segments was used. Amplification of the CDR3 region of rearranged TCR beta genes was performed with a multiplex PCR assay on genomic DNA. The amplified TCR beta libraries were sequenced on the Illumina HiSeq System as 87-base-pair reads. Under the source paper's analysis protocol: A later analysis counted tens of millions of unique TCR beta chains across the 550 to 750 repertoires, and roughly 10 million of these chains were shared by at least two donors. To remove PCR and sequencing errors, raw reads were error-corrected and collapsed into unique sequences using a nearest-neighbor algorithm that merged closely related sequences. V, D and J gene segments were assigned by aligning CDR3 sequences to IMGT reference sequences. Each retained sequence needed at least a six-nucleotide match to both a V gene segment and a J gene segment. A rearrangement counted as productive if the CDR3 had no stop codons and remained in frame with V and J, and every other rearrangement counted as non-productive. CDR3 was defined by IMGT convention, running from the second conserved V-encoded cysteine to the conserved J-encoded phenylalanine. The earlier analysis of roughly 590 of the donors excluded any sequence lacking an unambiguous match to a single V gene segment. In an earlier analysis of approximately 560 of the donors, a V segment was called functional when productive rearrangements were above 56.7%, and segregating when the standard deviation between donors exceeded 5%. A statistical classification framework was built for diagnosing cytomegalovirus status from the catalog of TCR beta chain sequences. V and J gene assignment, in a later analysis, came from comparing TCR nucleotide sequences with IMGT/GENE-DB human TR gene sequences. In a later analysis, CDR3 sequences and most-parsimonious VDJ recombination scenarios were assigned using the TCRdist pipeline. In a later analysis, every TCR beta chain was defined by the combination of its CDR3 amino acid sequence and its V-gene family, and reads without a unique V-gene family were dropped. To address suspected cross-contamination and a sequencing artifact, a later analysis removed some 620 highly shared, low-generation-probability nucleotide sequences. A later analysis calculated a clonal expansion index for each public chain from normalized within-repertoire ranks of inferred template counts. In a later analysis, generation probabilities were computed with a VDJ recombination model fitted to out-of-frame rearrangements, and the resulting probabilities were checked against IGoR. In a later analysis, hypergeometric tests were used to score TCR-TCR, TCR-HLA and TCR-CMV co-occurrence, with a repertoire-size bias correction applied to TCR pairs. A later analysis estimated false discovery rates by permuting HLA or CMV assignments 20 times. A later analysis grouped co-occurring TCRs with DBSCAN, adding TCRdist sequence similarity when clustering within HLA-allele-positive subsets. Repertoires with fewer than 30,000 or more than 120,000 public chains, plus five repertoires with anomalous nucleotide sharing, were excluded from co-occurrence clustering. TCRdb limited this immuneACCESS table to in-frame rearrangements with V and J called. A share of clones is missing; checked studies link under half to unresolved V genes, and the rest is unexplained. That table is the source of V, J and clone size, and D and trimming were worked out from the DNA. Here the sample has roughly 180,000 clones; roughly 9.5% occur a single time. The top ten constitute 1% to 1.5% of the sample.

The CDR3, cysteine through phenylalanine, is 16 amino acids long. The entry retains the CDR3 DNA only, 48 bases that are in frame from base 1. V loses 4 bases at its end and J loses 13 bases; junction bases beyond the gene matches: 18. The cohort was made up of under 800 healthy bone marrow donors. At the time of sampling, all cohort members were nominally healthy, though unrecorded immune exposures were likely present. The donor was CMV seropositive and was included in the group of about 290 seropositive cohort members. A peripheral blood sample was collected from each donor, and TCR beta sequencing was performed on peripheral blood mononuclear cells. Genomic DNA was extracted from the blood cell samples with the Qiagen DNeasy Blood Extraction Kit.

Sample: PBMCs. The chain is assembled from TRBV5-3 and TRBJ2-1, and TRBD1 aligns with 9 junction nucleotides. TRBV5-3 is an ORF; its function is uncertain. This TCR derives from a woman aged 30 to 39 in good health and CMV-seropositive. The DNA sequence follows: TGTGCCAGAAGCCATTTTCCTGGGACAGGGAACTGGGGACAGTTCTTC. The encoded protein is CARSHFPGTGNWGQFF.